This T cell receptor beta chain was documented in a study of blood T cell repertoires in COVID-19. The wider study: Samples came from the United States, Italy and Spain, spanning acute and convalescent COVID-19.

Germline CDR1 and CDR2: SNHLY and FYNNEI. V was clipped by 4 bases and J by 0 bases; unmatched bases: 3. The CDR3 has 15 amino acids. Assay: immunoSEQ multiplex PCR; the TCRdb copy retains only in-frame clones and omits some. The sample contains about 140,000 clones, around 79% of which appear only once. Two consecutive negative NP/OP PCR tests, clearance, or resolved symptoms defined Cohort 3 recovery. The clonotype originates from a woman aged 50 to 65 who had recovered from COVID-19. V gene TRBV2 combines with J gene TRBJ1-3; 7 positions agree with TRBD1. The sample taken for sequencing was PBMCs or T cells enriched from blood (not recorded which). The CDR3 spells CASSVRQGSGNTIYF. The DNA of the CDR3 is TGTGCCAGCAGTGTACGACAGGGCTCTGGAAACACCATATATTTT.